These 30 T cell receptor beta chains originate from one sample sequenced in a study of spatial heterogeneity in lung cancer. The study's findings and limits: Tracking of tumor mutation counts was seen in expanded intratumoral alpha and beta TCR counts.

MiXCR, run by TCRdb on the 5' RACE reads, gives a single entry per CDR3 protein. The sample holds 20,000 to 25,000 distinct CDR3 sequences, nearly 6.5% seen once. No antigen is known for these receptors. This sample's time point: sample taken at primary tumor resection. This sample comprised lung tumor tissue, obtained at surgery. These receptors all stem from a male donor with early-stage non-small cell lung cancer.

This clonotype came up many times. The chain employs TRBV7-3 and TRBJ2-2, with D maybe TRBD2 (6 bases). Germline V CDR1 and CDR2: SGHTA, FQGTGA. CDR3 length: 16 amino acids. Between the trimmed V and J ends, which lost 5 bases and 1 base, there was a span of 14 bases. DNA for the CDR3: TGTGCCAGCAGCACCTCGGGACTCCTGAACACCGGGGAGCTGTTTTTT. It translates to CASSTSGLLNTGELFF.

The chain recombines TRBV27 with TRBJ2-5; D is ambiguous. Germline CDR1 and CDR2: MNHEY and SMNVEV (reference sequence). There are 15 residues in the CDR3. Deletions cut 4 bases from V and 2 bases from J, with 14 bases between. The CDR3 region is CASSSGSPGQETQYF. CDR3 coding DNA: TGTGCCAGCAGTTCGGGCTCTCCCGGACAAGAGACCCAGTACTTC.

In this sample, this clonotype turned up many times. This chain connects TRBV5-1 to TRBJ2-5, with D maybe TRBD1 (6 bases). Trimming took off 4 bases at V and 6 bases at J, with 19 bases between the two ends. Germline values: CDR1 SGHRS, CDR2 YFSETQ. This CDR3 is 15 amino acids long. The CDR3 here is CASSNGVAGEKTQYF. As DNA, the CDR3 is TGCGCCAGCAGCAATGGTGTGGCAGGGGAGAAGACCCAGTACTTC.

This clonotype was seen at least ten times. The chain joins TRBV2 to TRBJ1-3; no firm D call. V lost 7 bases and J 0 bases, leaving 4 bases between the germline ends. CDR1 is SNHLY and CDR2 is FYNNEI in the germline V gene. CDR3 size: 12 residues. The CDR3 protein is CASKASGNTIYF. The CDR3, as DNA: TGTGCCAGCAAAGCCTCTGGAAACACCATATATTTT.

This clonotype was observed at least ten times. The CDR3 here is CASSLPGPSTDTQYF. Here the CDR3 DNA reads TGTGCCAGCAGCTTACCGGGGCCTAGCACAGATACGCAGTATTTT. The V gene is TRBV7-9, the J gene TRBJ2-3; D may be TRBD1 or TRBD2 (5 bases each). The CDR3 is 15 residues long. V was trimmed by 2 bases and J by 0 bases, leaving 9 bases between them. CDR1 and CDR2 (germline): SEHNR, FQNEAQ (reference sequence).

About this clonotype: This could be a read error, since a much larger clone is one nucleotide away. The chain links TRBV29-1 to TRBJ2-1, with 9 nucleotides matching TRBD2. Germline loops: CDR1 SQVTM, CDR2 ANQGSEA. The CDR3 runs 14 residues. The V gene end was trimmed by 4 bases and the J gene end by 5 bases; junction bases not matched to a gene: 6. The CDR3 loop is CSVGLAERNNEQFF. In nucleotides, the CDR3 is TGCAGCGTTGGACTAGCGGAACGAAACAATGAGCAGTTCTTC.

The CDR3 sequence is CASSSLGVQAFF. The CDR3 DNA reads as TGTGCCAGCAGCTCCTTAGGGGTTCAGGCTTTCTTT. The chain employs TRBV7-2 and TRBJ1-1; D may be TRBD1 (5 bases). Trimming removed 4 bases at V and 11 bases at J, with 14 bases between. Germline V gives CDR1 SGHTA, CDR2 FQGNSA. The CDR3 has 12 residues.

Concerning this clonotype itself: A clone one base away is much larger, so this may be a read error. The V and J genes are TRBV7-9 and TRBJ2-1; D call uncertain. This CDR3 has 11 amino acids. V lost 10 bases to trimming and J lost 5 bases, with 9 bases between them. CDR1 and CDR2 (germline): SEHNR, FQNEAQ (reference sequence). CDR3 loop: CANRVDNEQFF. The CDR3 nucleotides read TGTGCCAACAGAGTAGACAATGAGCAGTTCTTC.

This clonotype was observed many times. In nucleotides, the CDR3 is TGTGCCAGCAGCTTAGTTGATTCACCCCTCCACTTT. It specifies CASSLVDSPLHF. The V gene is TRBV7-9, the J gene TRBJ1-6; D is unresolved. V dropped 1 base and J dropped 8 bases, with 3 bases sitting between them. Germline V gene data show CDR1 as SEHNR and CDR2 as FQNEAQ (reference sequence). This CDR3 spans 12 amino acids.

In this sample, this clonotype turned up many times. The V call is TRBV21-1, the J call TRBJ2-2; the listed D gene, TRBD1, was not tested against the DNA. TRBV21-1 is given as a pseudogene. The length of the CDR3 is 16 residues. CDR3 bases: TGTGCCAGCAGCAAAGTAGGGACGGGATACACCGGGGAGCTGTTTTTT. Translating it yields CASSKVGTGYTGELFF.

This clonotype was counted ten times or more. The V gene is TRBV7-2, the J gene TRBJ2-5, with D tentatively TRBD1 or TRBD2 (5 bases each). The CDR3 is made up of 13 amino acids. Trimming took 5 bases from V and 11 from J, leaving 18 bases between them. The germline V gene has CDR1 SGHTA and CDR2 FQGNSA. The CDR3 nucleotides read TGTGCCAGCAGCCCCCAAAGGGACCGTTTTCAGTACTTC. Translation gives CASSPQRDRFQYF.

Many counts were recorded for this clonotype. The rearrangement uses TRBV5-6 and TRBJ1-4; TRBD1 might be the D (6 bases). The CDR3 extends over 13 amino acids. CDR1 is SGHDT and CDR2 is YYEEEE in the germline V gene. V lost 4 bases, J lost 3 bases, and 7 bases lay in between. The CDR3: CASSRGPNEKLFF. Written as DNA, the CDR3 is TGTGCCAGCAGCCGGGGGCCTAATGAAAAACTGTTTTTT.

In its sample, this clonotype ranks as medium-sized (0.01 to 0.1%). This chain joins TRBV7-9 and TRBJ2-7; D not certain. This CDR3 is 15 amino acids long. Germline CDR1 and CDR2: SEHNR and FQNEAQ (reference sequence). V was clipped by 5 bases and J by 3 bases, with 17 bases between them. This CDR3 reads CASSPVGASLYEQYF. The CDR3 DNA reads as TGTGCCAGCAGCCCAGTAGGCGCCAGCCTCTACGAGCAGTACTTC.

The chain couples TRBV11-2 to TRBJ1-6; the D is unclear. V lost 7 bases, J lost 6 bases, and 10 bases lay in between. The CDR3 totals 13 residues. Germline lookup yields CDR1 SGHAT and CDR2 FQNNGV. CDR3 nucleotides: TGTGCCAGCACCCCGATTCGTAATTCACCCCTCCACTTT. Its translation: CASTPIRNSPLHF.

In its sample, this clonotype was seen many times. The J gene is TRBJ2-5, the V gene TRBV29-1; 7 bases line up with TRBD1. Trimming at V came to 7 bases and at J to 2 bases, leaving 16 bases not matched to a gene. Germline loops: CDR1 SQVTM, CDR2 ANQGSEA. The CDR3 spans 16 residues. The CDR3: CSGRYRGGPWQETQYF. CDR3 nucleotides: TGCAGCGGCCGATACAGGGGTGGGCCTTGGCAAGAGACCCAGTACTTC.

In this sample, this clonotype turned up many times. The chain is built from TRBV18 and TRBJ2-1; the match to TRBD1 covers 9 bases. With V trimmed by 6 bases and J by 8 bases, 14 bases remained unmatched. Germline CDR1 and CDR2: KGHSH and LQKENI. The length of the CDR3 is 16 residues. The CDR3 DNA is TGTGCCAGCTCGCCCACCGGGACAGGGTCCTCGGATGAGCAGTTCTTC. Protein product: CASSPTGTGSSDEQFF.

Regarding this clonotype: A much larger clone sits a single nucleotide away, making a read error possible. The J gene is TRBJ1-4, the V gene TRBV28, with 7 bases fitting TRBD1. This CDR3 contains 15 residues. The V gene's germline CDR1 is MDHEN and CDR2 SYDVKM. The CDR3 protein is CASRGTAATNEKLLF. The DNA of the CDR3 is TGTGCCAGCAGGGGGACAGCAGCAACTAATGAAAAACTGTTATTT.

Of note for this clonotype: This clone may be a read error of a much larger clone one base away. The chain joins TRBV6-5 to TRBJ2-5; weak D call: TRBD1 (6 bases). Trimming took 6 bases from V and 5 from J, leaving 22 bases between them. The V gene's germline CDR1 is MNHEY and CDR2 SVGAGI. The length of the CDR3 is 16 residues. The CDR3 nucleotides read TGTGCCAGCAGAACGAGGCCCTCAGGGGTCAGGGAGACCCAGTACTTC. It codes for CASRTRPSGVRETQYF.

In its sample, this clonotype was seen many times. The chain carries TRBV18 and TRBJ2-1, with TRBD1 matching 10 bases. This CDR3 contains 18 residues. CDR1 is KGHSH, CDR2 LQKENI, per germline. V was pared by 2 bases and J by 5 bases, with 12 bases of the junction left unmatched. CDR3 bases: TGTGCCAGCTCACCAAGGACAGGGGGATTGGGAGCGAACAATGAGCAGTTCTTC. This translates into CASSPRTGGLGANNEQFF.

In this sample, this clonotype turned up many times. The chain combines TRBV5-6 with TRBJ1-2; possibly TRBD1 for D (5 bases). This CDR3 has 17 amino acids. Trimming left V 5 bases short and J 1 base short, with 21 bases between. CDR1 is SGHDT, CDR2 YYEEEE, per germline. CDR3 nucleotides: TGTGCCAGCAGTAAACGCGGGGCAGCCGGGAGTAACTATGGCTACACCTTC. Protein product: CASSKRGAAGSNYGYTF.

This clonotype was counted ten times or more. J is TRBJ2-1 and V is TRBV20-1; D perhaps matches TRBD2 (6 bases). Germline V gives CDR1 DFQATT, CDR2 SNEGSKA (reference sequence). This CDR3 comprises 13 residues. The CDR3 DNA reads TGCAGCTCCTCCCCCAGCGGGTACAATGAGCAGTTCTTC. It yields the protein CSSSPSGYNEQFF.

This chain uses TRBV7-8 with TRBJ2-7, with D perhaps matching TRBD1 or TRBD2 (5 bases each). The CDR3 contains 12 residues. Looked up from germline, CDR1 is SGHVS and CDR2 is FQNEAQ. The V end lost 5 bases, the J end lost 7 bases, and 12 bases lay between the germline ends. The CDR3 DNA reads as TGTGCCAGCAGCCCCGGGACGGGTGAGCAGTACTTC. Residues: CASSPGTGEQYF. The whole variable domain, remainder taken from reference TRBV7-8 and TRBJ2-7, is GAGVSQSPRYKVAKRGQDVALRCDPISGHVSLFWYQQALGQGPEFLTYFQNEAQLDKSGLPSDRFFAERPEGSVSTLKIQRTQQEDSAVYLCASSPGTGEQYFGPGTRLTVT.

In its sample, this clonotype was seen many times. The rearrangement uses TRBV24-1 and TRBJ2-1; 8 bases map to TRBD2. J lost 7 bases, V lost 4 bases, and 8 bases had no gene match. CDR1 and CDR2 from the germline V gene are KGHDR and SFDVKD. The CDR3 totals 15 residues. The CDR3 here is CATSDPGGLRNEQFF. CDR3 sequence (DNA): TGTGCCACCAGTGACCCGGGAGGGCTGAGAAATGAGCAGTTCTTC.

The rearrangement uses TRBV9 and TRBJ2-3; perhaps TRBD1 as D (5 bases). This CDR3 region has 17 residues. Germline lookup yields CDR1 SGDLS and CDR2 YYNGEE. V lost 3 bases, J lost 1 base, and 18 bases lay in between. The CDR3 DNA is TGTGCCAGCAGCGCGAGACAGATTAAAGGCGGCACAGATACGCAGTATTTT. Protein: CASSARQIKGGTDTQYF.

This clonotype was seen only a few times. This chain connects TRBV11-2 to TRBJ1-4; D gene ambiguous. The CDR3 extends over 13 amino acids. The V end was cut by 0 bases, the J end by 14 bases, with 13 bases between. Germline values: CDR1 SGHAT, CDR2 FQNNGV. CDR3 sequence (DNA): TGTGCCAGCAGCTTAGACCGCGGACTGGGTCTGTTTTTT. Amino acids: CASSLDRGLGLFF.

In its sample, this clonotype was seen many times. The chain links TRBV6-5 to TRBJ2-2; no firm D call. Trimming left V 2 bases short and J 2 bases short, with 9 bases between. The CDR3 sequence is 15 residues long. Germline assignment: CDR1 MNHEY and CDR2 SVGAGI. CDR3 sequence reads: CASSYGQVNTGELFF. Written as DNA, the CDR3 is TGTGCCAGCAGTTACGGGCAGGTTAACACCGGGGAGCTGTTTTTT.

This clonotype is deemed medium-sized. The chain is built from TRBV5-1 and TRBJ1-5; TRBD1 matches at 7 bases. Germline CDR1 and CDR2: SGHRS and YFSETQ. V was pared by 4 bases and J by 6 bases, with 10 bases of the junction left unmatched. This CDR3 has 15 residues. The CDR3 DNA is TGCGCCAGCAGCCTTACGACAGGGATGGGTCAGCCCCAGCATTTT. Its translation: CASSLTTGMGQPQHF.

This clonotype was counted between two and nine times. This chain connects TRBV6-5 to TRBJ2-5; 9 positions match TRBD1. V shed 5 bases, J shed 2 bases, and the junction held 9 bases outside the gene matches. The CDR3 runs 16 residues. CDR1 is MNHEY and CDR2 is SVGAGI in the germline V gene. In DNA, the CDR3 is TGTGCCAGCAGTACGGGACAGGGACGGGGGCAAGAGACCCAGTACTTC. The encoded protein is CASSTGQGRGQETQYF.

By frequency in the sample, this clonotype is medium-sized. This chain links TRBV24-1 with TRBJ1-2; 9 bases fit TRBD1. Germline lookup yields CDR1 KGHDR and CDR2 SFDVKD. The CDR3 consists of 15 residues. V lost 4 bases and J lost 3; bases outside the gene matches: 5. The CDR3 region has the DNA TGTGCCACCAGTGAGGGGACAGGGCACCACTATGGCTACACCTTC. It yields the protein CATSEGTGHHYGYTF.

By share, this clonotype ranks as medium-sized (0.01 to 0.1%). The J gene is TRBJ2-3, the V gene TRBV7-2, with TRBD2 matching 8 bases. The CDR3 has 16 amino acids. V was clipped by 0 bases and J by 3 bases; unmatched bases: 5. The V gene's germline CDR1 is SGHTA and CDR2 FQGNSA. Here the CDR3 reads CASSLAAGLGTDTQYF. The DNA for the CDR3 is TGTGCCAGCAGCTTAGCGGCGGGACTAGGGACAGATACGCAGTATTTT.